This section outlines one T cell receptor (beta chain) sequence together with its context. Its antigen is unknown. V dropped 0 bases and J dropped 4 bases, with 12 bases sitting between them. CDR3 size: 15 residues. Germline V gene sequence: CDR1 SGHKS, CDR2 YYEKEE (reference sequence). Some clones are missing from TCRdb's copy, which holds only in-frame ones; the method was immunoSEQ multiplex PCR. The profile covers roughly 1.4 million clones, with 98% appearing a single time and around 0.33% taken by the ten largest. The sample comes from a study of shared clonotypes between healthy human individuals. Study-wide results and caveats: Relative to memory subsets, naive subsets generally showed larger estimated richness.

The material sequenced was naive CD4+ T cells sorted from blood. Subset specified: CD45RA+ positively selected. J is TRBJ2-3 and V is TRBV5-5; tentative D call: TRBD2 (5 bases). The TCR sequence derives from a man aged 25 to 40 in good health. The CDR3 loop reads CASSLVPSNADTQYF. In DNA, the CDR3 is TGTGCCAGCAGCTTGGTACCTAGCAACGCAGATACGCAGTATTTT.